Each of the 17 T cell receptor beta chains below was sequenced from the same sample in a study of blood T cell repertoires in COVID-19. Measured with immunoSEQ multiplex PCR; TCRdb has only the in-frame clones, and not every one. The table shows around 60,000 clones, with about 83% occurring only once. The sequenced sample consisted of peripheral blood. The receptors derive from a woman of 80 years or more with acute or convalescent COVID-19.

The V gene is TRBV7-8, the J gene TRBJ2-6; D remains ambiguous. The germline gives CDR1 SGHVS, CDR2 FQNEAQ. This CDR3 has 15 amino acids. V shed 4 bases and J shed 0 bases, with 7 bases lying between them. The CDR3 DNA reads as TGTGCCAGCAGCTGGGCAGACTCTGGGGCCAACGTCCTGACTTTC. Its protein is CASSWADSGANVLTF.

The CDR3 region has the DNA TGTGCCAGTGGAGGGACTAGTGTGGAGACCCAGTACTTC. Its protein product is CASGGTSVETQYF. The chain combines TRBV19 with TRBJ2-5; 8 bases match TRBD2. The CDR3 spans 13 residues. V lost 8 bases and J lost 5; bases outside the gene matches: 7. CDR1 and CDR2 from the germline V gene are LNHDA and SQIVND (reference sequence).

The V and J genes are TRBV5-1 and TRBJ1-1; 9 bases align to TRBD1. Trimming took 4 bases from V and 5 from J; bases not matched to a gene: 6. CDR1 and CDR2 (germline): SGHRS, YFSETQ. The CDR3 contains 14 residues. The CDR3 DNA follows: TGCGCCAGCAGCCCACAGGGGGCGAGGACTGAAGCTTTCTTT. It translates to CASSPQGARTEAFF.

The V call is TRBV28, the J call TRBJ2-3; D is possibly TRBD2 (6 bases). Trimming removed 4 bases from V and 6 bases from J, with 17 bases in between. CDR1 and CDR2 from the germline V gene are MDHEN and SYDVKM. The CDR3 is 15 residues long. The CDR3 DNA sequence: TGTGCCAGCAGTTCGGGACTGGGTCACGGCGATACGCAGTATTTT. This sequence encodes CASSSGLGHGDTQYF.

The V call is TRBV23-1, the J call TRBJ1-6; D is possibly TRBD1 (6 bases). TRBV23-1 qualifies as an ORF whose function is uncertain. The V end lost 0 bases, the J end lost 0 bases, and 15 bases lay between the germline ends. This CDR3 has 19 residues. CDR3 loop: CASSQSMGAVSSYNSPLHF. DNA for the CDR3: TGCGCCAGCAGTCAATCGATGGGGGCTGTTAGCTCCTATAATTCACCCCTCCACTTT.

The chain recombines TRBV7-9 with TRBJ1-1, with 7 positions matching TRBD1. Germline-derived CDR1 and CDR2 are SEHNR and FQNEAQ (reference sequence). Trimming removed 5 bases from V and 1 base from J; junction bases left unmatched: 7. CDR3 length: 15 residues. This chain's CDR3 is CASSVGDSRNTEAFF. The CDR3 coding sequence is TGTGCCAGCAGCGTTGGGGACAGCCGGAACACTGAAGCTTTCTTT.

The rearrangement links TRBV2 to TRBJ2-3, with D unresolved. V was clipped by 7 bases and J by 4 bases, with 6 bases between them. Germline CDR1 reads SNHLY; CDR2 reads FYNNEI. CDR3 size: 11 residues. CDR3 sequence (DNA): TGTGCCAGCACCCGGGCAGATACGCAGTATTTT. Its protein is CASTRADTQYF.

This clone showed up just a few times. This sequence joins TRBV7-2 and TRBJ1-2; 8 nucleotides line up with TRBD1. This CDR3 spans 15 amino acids. Germline CDR1 SGHTA, CDR2 FQGNSA. The V segment lost 3 bases and the J segment 2 bases; nucleotides outside the gene matches: 5. CDR3 coding DNA: TGTGCCAGCAGCTTCCGACAGGGGCCAAACTATGGCTACACCTTC. Protein product: CASSFRQGPNYGYTF.

This clone has just a few counts. This chain joins TRBV4-1 and TRBJ1-2; TRBD1 aligns across 11 bases. The trim removed 4 bases at V and 8 bases at J, leaving 6 bases unmatched. The CDR3 spans 14 residues. Germline CDR1 and CDR2: MGHRA and YSYEKL. CDR3 DNA sequence: TGCGCCAGCAGCCTACCCGGGACAGGGGGAGGCTACACCTTC. It is translated as CASSLPGTGGGYTF.

This chain connects TRBV29-1 to TRBJ1-1; 8 bases line up with TRBD1. Losses at the gene ends were 2 bases for V and 5 bases for J; bases not matched to a gene: 4. Looked up from germline, CDR1 is SQVTM and CDR2 is ANQGSEA. The CDR3 runs to 13 residues. The CDR3 here is CSVEQGARTEAFF. CDR3 bases: TGCAGCGTTGAACAGGGGGCGCGAACTGAAGCTTTCTTT.

The chain uses TRBV9 and TRBJ1-5, with D hard to call. In germline, CDR1 is SGDLS, CDR2 YYNGEE. The V end was cut by 4 bases, the J end by 4 bases, with 12 bases between. The CDR3 loop spans 14 amino acids. The CDR3 spells CASSRDGDNQPQHF. CDR3 nucleotide sequence: TGTGCCAGCAGCCGGGATGGCGATAATCAGCCCCAGCATTTT.

This sequence joins TRBV5-1 and TRBJ1-1; maybe TRBD1 (6 bases). Trimming stripped 4 bases from V and 11 bases from J, with 18 bases between. The CDR3 consists of 13 residues. Germline V gene sequence: CDR1 SGHRS, CDR2 YFSETQ. The DNA for the CDR3 is TGCGCCAGCAGCCGGGGACACTCACTCCTTGCTTTCTTT. It encodes CASSRGHSLLAFF.

The CDR3 sequence: CAWGIEYQETQYF. CDR3 bases: TGTGCCTGGGGTATCGAGTACCAAGAGACCCAGTACTTC. This sequence joins TRBV30 and TRBJ2-5; D unresolved. The V gene's germline CDR1 is GTSNPN and CDR2 SVGIG (reference sequence). Trimming stripped 5 bases from V and 0 bases from J, with 10 bases between. The CDR3 consists of 13 residues.

The chain has TRBV29-1 and TRBJ2-7; tentative D call: TRBD1 (6 bases). The CDR3 extends over 12 amino acids. Germline CDR1 SQVTM, CDR2 ANQGSEA. With 2 bases removed from V and 6 bases from J, the gap between germline ends came to 11 bases. In DNA form, the CDR3 reads TGCAGCGTTGAAAAGGGGACAAGCGAGCAGTACTTC. It codes for CSVEKGTSEQYF.

The CDR3 loop reads CASKVGGTETQYF. DNA of the CDR3: TGCGCCAGCAAGGTAGGCGGGACGGAGACCCAGTACTTC. J is TRBJ2-5 and V is TRBV5-1; D perhaps matches TRBD2 (6 bases). V was shortened by 6 bases and J by 5 bases, with 14 bases between the two germline ends. The CDR3 totals 13 residues. Germline CDR1 reads SGHRS; CDR2 reads YFSETQ.

This clone is a singleton in its sample. The chain has TRBV7-9 and TRBJ2-1; 9 nucleotides match TRBD2. Germline V gene lookup returns CDR1 SEHNR and CDR2 FQNEAQ (reference sequence). The ends lost 4 bases at V and 6 bases at J; junction bases unmatched: 7. CDR3 length equals 15 residues. The CDR3 protein is CASSSQRGAGNEQFF. Written as DNA, the CDR3 is TGTGCCAGCAGCTCCCAGCGGGGGGCTGGCAATGAGCAGTTCTTC. The variable domain in full, with the rest retrieved from reference TRBV7-9 and TRBJ2-1, is DTGVSQNPRHKITKRGQNVTFRCDPISEHNRLYWYRQTLGQGPEFLTYFQNEAQLEKSRLLSDRFSAERPKGSFSTLEIQRTEQGDSAMYLCASSSQRGAGNEQFFGPGTRLTVL.

This rearrangement joins TRBV18 to TRBJ2-7; the D gene is possibly TRBD2 (6 bases). CDR3 length equals 16 residues. Looked up from germline, CDR1 is KGHSH and CDR2 is LQKENI. Trimming cost V 1 base and J 3 bases, with 16 bases left between them. The DNA for the CDR3 is TGTGCCAGCTCACCACTTCTCGGGCGGGACGACTACGAGCAGTACTTC. Translating it yields CASSPLLGRDDYEQYF.